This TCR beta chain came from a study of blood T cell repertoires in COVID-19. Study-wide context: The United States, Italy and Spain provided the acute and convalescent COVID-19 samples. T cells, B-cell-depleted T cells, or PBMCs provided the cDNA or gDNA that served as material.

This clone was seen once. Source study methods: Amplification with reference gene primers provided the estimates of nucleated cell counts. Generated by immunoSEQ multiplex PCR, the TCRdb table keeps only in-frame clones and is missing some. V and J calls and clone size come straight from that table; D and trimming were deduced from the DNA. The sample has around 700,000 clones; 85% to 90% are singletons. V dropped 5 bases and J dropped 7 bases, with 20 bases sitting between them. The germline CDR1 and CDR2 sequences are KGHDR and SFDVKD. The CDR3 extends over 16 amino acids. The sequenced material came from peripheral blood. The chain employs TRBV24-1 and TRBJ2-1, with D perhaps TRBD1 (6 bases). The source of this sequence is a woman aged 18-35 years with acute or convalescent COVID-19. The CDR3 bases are TGTGCCACCAGTGCCAAACAGGGATCTTCTCGGAATGAGCAGTTCTTC. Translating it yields CATSAKQGSSRNEQFF.